The next 19 T cell receptor beta chains were all read from a single sample in a study of blood T cell repertoires in COVID-19. Assay: immunoSEQ multiplex PCR; the TCRdb copy retains only in-frame clones and omits some. The sample contains around 100,000 clones, 85% to 95% of which appear only once. Material for sequencing was peripheral blood. Source of these receptors: a middle-aged man with active COVID-19.

The CDR3 DNA follows: TGCGCCAGCAGAGGAGACTGGGGCACAGATACGCAGTATTTT. This codes for CASRGDWGTDTQYF. The chain combines TRBV5-1 with TRBJ2-3; unclear D gene. Germline CDR1 SGHRS, CDR2 YFSETQ. Trimming removed 5 bases from V and 1 base from J, with 11 bases in between. CDR3 length: 14 residues.

The chain couples TRBV2 to TRBJ2-3; D possibly corresponds to TRBD1 (5 bases). V gave up 7 bases and J gave up 0 bases, with 14 bases separating them. The CDR3 runs to 15 residues. Germline V gene sequence: CDR1 SNHLY, CDR2 FYNNEI. The CDR3 reads CASTEKGWSTDTQYF. CDR3 coding DNA: TGTGCCAGCACCGAGAAGGGGTGGAGCACAGATACGCAGTATTTT.

The J gene is TRBJ2-7, the V gene TRBV19, with a possible D match to TRBD1 (5 bases). The V gene's germline CDR1 is LNHDA and CDR2 SQIVND (reference sequence). The length of the CDR3 is 16 residues. The V and J ends lost 0 bases and 7 bases respectively, with 19 bases between them. CDR3 in amino acids: CASSIDLGQGPQEQYF. In DNA form, the CDR3 reads TGTGCCAGTAGTATAGACCTGGGGCAGGGTCCTCAAGAGCAGTACTTC.

V usage is TRBV9 and J usage is TRBJ2-1; TRBD1 aligns across 9 bases. CDR1 is SGDLS and CDR2 is YYNGEE in the germline V gene. V was pared by 2 bases and J by 3 bases, with 6 bases of the junction left unmatched. The CDR3 runs to 16 residues. The CDR3 DNA follows: TGTGCCAGCAGCGTGACGGACAGGGGTTTCTACAATGAGCAGTTCTTC. Translating gives CASSVTDRGFYNEQFF.

The chain links TRBV15 to TRBJ2-3, with TRBD2 matching over 7 bases. The CDR3 totals 16 residues. The junction had 4 bases not matched to a gene; V was cut back by 1 base and J by 0 bases. CDR1 is LNHNV, CDR2 YYDKDF, per germline (reference sequence). For the CDR3, the DNA is TGTGCCACCAGCAGAGGGGCGGGAGCTAGCACAGATACGCAGTATTTT. It translates to CATSRGAGASTDTQYF.

CDR3 region: CASSYYPTGSNSPLHF. The DNA for the CDR3 is TGCGCCAGCAGCTATTACCCGACAGGGAGCAATTCACCCCTCCACTTT. V gene TRBV4-1 combines with J gene TRBJ1-6; 7 nucleotides align to TRBD1. Trimming took 5 bases from V and 7 from J; bases not matched to a gene: 11. The V gene's germline CDR1 is MGHRA and CDR2 YSYEKL. The CDR3 spans 16 residues.

V gene TRBV29-1 combines with J gene TRBJ2-1, with no clear D. Trimming removed 4 bases from V and 10 bases from J, with 8 bases in between. Germline CDR1 SQVTM, CDR2 ANQGSEA. This CDR3 region has 10 residues. The CDR3: CSVAELEQFF. Written as DNA, the CDR3 is TGCAGCGTTGCCGAACTAGAGCAGTTCTTC.

CDR3 sequence: CASSNRGANEQFF. In nucleotides, the CDR3 is TGTGCCAGTAGTAACAGGGGGGCGAATGAGCAGTTCTTC. V gene TRBV19 combines with J gene TRBJ2-1; TRBD1 matches at 8 bases. Germline V gene lookup returns CDR1 LNHDA and CDR2 SQIVND (reference sequence). The V segment lost 4 bases and the J segment 7 bases; nucleotides outside the gene matches: 3. The CDR3 has 13 amino acids.

This clone was observed once. The chain employs TRBV28 and TRBJ2-1, with D unresolved. Germline CDR1 MDHEN, CDR2 SYDVKM. V was pared by 3 bases and J by 0 bases, with 9 bases between. This CDR3 is built from 15 residues. This CDR3 reads CASSFTAGSYNEQFF. The CDR3, as DNA: TGTGCCAGCAGTTTTACGGCAGGCTCCTACAATGAGCAGTTCTTC. Based on the CDR3 plus reference TRBV28 and TRBJ2-1, the full variable domain is DVKVTQSSRYLVKRTGEKVFLECVQDMDHENMFWYRQDPGLGLRLIYFSYDVKMKEKGDIPEGYSVSREKKERFSLILESASTNQTSMYLCASSFTAGSYNEQFFGPGTRLTVL.

The chain has TRBV5-1 and TRBJ2-7, with 8 bases matching TRBD2. The CDR3 has 15 residues. V gave up 4 bases and J gave up 2 bases; unmatched junction bases: 8. Per germline, CDR1 SGHRS and CDR2 YFSETQ. DNA for the CDR3: TGCGCCAGCAGCCCCTCGGGACTAGACCCCTACGAGCAGTACTTC. This gives the protein CASSPSGLDPYEQYF.

This sequence joins TRBV4-1 and TRBJ1-1; a weak D match, TRBD1 (5 bases). V lost 1 base, J lost 4 bases, and 10 bases lay in between. The germline CDR1 and CDR2 sequences are MGHRA and YSYEKL. The CDR3 loop spans 14 amino acids. CDR3: CASSQAGIRTEAFF. CDR3 DNA: TGCGCCAGCAGCCAAGCAGGGATCCGCACTGAAGCTTTCTTT.

The gene calls are TRBV9 and TRBJ1-6, with D perhaps matching TRBD1 (5 bases). The germline V and J ends were trimmed by 5 bases and 2 bases, with 11 bases remaining between them. Germline V gene lookup returns CDR1 SGDLS and CDR2 YYNGEE. This CDR3 is built from 15 residues. The CDR3 reads CASSERGTYNSPLHF. DNA of the CDR3: TGTGCCAGCAGTGAAAGGGGAACCTATAATTCACCCCTCCACTTT.

The CDR3 sequence: CASSPGTGRSTEAFF. CDR3 coding DNA: TGTGCCAGCAGCCCCGGGACAGGGAGGTCCACTGAAGCTTTCTTT. V is TRBV5-4 and J is TRBJ1-1, with TRBD1 identical over 9 bases. The CDR3 covers 15 residues. Germline assignment: CDR1 SGHNT and CDR2 YYREEE (reference sequence). J was trimmed by 4 bases and V by 4 bases; bases with no gene match: 8.

This chain uses TRBV19 with TRBJ2-6; a weak D match, TRBD2 (5 bases). The germline V gene encodes CDR1 LNHDA and CDR2 SQIVND (reference sequence). There are 15 residues in the CDR3. Trimming took off 6 bases at V and 2 bases at J, with 11 bases between the two ends. For the CDR3, the DNA is TGTGCCAGTAGCAGACTACTAACTGGGGCCAACGTCCTGACTTTC. This sequence encodes CASSRLLTGANVLTF.

The chain joins TRBV7-3 to TRBJ1-6; D is unclear. Germline loops: CDR1 SGHTA, CDR2 FQGTGA. The CDR3 contains 13 residues. Trimming took off 4 bases at V and 7 bases at J, with 8 bases between the two ends. The CDR3 is CASSSRENSPLHF. CDR3 sequence (DNA): TGTGCCAGCAGCTCCCGGGAGAATTCACCCCTCCACTTT.

The CDR3 protein is CASERTSKGHHLTGYTF. DNA for the CDR3: TGTGCCAGCGAACGTACGAGTAAGGGACACCACCTCACTGGCTACACCTTC. The rearrangement joins TRBV11-2 to TRBJ1-2; TRBD1 is a possible D gene (6 bases). V lost 8 bases, J lost 7 bases, and 29 bases lay in between. The length of the CDR3 is 17 residues. Looked up from germline, CDR1 is SGHAT and CDR2 is FQNNGV.

This clone turned up a few times. The chain couples TRBV7-8 to TRBJ2-7; maybe TRBD1 (6 bases). Trimming took 5 bases from V and 1 from J, leaving 12 bases between them. CDR1 and CDR2 from the germline V gene are SGHVS and FQNEAQ. This CDR3 comprises 14 residues. The CDR3 nucleotides are TGTGCCAGCAGCCCCTGGACAGAGTCCTACGAGCAGTACTTC. This gives the protein CASSPWTESYEQYF.

The chain uses TRBV6-1 and TRBJ2-7, with a weak D call TRBD2 (7 bases). Germline loops: CDR1 MNHNS, CDR2 SASEGT. The germline V and J ends were trimmed by 3 bases and 4 bases, with 13 bases remaining between them. The CDR3 loop spans 14 amino acids. The CDR3: CASSDRGDKYEQYF. DNA for the CDR3: TGTGCCAGCAGTGACCGGGGGGACAAATACGAGCAGTACTTC.

The chain is built from TRBV9 and TRBJ1-6; D call uncertain. The CDR3 covers 15 residues. Deletions cut 0 bases from V and 0 bases from J, with 4 bases between. Germline loops: CDR1 SGDLS, CDR2 YYNGEE. CDR3 region: CASSVGSSYNSPLHF. The DNA of the CDR3 is TGTGCCAGCAGCGTAGGCAGCTCCTATAATTCACCCCTCCACTTT.